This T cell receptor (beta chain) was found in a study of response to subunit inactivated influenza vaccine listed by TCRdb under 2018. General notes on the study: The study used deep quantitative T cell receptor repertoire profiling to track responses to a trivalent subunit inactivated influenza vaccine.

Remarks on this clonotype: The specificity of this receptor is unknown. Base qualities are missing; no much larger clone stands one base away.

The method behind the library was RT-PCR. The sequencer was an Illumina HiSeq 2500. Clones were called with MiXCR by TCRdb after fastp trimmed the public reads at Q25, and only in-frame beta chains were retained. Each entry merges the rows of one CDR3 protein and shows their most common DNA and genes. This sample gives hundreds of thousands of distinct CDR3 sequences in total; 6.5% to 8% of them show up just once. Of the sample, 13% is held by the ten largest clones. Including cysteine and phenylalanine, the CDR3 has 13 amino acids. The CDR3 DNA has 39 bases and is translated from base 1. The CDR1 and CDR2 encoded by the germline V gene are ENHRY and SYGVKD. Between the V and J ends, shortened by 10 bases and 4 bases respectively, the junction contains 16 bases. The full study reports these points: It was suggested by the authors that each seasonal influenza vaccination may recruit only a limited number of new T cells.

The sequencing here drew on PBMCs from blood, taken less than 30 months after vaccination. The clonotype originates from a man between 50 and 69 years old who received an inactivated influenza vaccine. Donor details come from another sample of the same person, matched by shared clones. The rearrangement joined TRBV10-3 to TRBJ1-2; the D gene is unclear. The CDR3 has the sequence CASSKDWGYGYTF. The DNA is TGTGCCAGCTCAAAAGACTGGGGCTATGGCTACACCTTC.